One sample yielded the 22 T cell receptor beta chains listed below, sequenced in a study of post-analysis software for immune sequencing data. Their antigen targets remain unknown. Prepared TCR beta cDNA libraries contained unique molecular identifiers. A single record per CDR3 protein comes from TCRdb applying MiXCR to the PCR reads. The table lists 450,000 to 650,000 distinct CDR3 sequences, roughly two fifths of them singletons, with around 1.7% in the top ten. General study points: Patients used roughly five TRBV segments, including TRBV5-6, TRBV5-1 and TRBV20-1, more often than controls.

The source material was blood. These receptors originate from a girl aged 10 to 17 with multiple sclerosis.

Concerning this clonotype: At one end, the junction sequence differs from germline, possibly due to a read error. The chain carries TRBV10-3 and TRBJ2-4; the D gene is possibly TRBD1 (6 bases). TRBJ2-5 matches the DNA end more closely, so the J call is doubtful. CDR1 is ENHRY and CDR2 is SYGVKD in the germline V gene. The CDR3 extends over 15 amino acids. CDR3 in DNA: TGTGTCATCAGTGAGGGAAACAGGGTCCAAGAGACCCAGTACTTC. It translates to CVISEGNRVQETQYF.

The chain employs TRBV10-3 and TRBJ2-1, with TRBD2 identical over 14 bases. V was clipped by 5 bases and J by 10 bases; unmatched bases: 7. Germline assignment: CDR1 ENHRY and CDR2 SYGVKD. CDR3 length equals 15 residues. The DNA for the CDR3 is TGTGCCATCAGTACGGGACTAGCGGGAGTAAGGGAGCAGTTCTTC. It yields the protein CAISTGLAGVREQFF.

J is TRBJ1-1 and V is TRBV27; the D is unclear. This CDR3 has 12 residues. Trimming removed 5 bases from V and 7 bases from J, with 11 bases in between. CDR1 MNHEY and CDR2 SMNVEV come from the germline V gene (reference sequence). CDR3 loop: CASSPPFGEAFF. For the CDR3, the DNA is TGTGCCAGCAGTCCCCCATTTGGTGAAGCTTTCTTT.

The chain employs TRBV21-1 and TRBJ2-5; whether TRBD1, the table's D call, matches the DNA was not checked. TRBV21-1 is given as a pseudogene. CDR3 length equals 13 residues. In DNA, the CDR3 is TGTGCCAGCACCAACAGGGGCCCAGAGACCCAGTACTTC. As protein: CASTNRGPETQYF.

The V gene is TRBV7-6, the J gene TRBJ2-1; a weak D match, TRBD1 (6 bases). The germline gives CDR1 SGHVS, CDR2 FNYEAQ. The germline V and J ends were trimmed by 1 base and 8 bases, with 9 bases remaining between them. The CDR3 covers 13 residues. CDR3 region: CASSLGDTYEQFF. The CDR3 DNA follows: TGTGCCAGCAGCTTAGGGGACACCTATGAGCAGTTCTTC.

This clonotype has a handful of counts. V and J are TRBV19 and TRBJ2-7; perhaps TRBD1 as D (5 bases). The CDR3 length is 11 residues. The ends were cut back, 7 bases at V and 7 bases at J, with 11 bases in the middle. CDR1 is LNHDA, CDR2 SQIVND, per germline (reference sequence). The CDR3 reads CASTDRQEQYF. As DNA, the CDR3 is TGTGCCAGTACCGATAGACAGGAGCAGTACTTC.

This clonotype has more than one count but fewer than ten. The rearrangement joins TRBV7-9 to TRBJ1-2, with D possibly TRBD1 on 5 matching bases. The CDR3 extends over 14 amino acids. Germline loops: CDR1 SEHNR, CDR2 FQNEAQ (reference sequence). Trimming shortened V by 5 bases and J by 6 bases, and 16 bases separated the two germline ends. The CDR3 DNA reads TGTGCCAGCAGCGCGATTGACAGTAGGGATGGCTACACCTTC. Its protein product is CASSAIDSRDGYTF.

As DNA, the CDR3 is TGTGCCAGCAGTTACTCGATGGACTTCCCGGGAAATCAGCCCCAGCATTTT. Amino acids: CASSYSMDFPGNQPQHF. The chain carries TRBV6-6 and TRBJ1-5; D gene unclear. The CDR3 has 17 residues. The germline V and J ends were trimmed by 0 bases and 4 bases, with 16 bases remaining between them. CDR1 and CDR2 (germline): MNHNY, SVGAGI (reference sequence).

This clonotype was counted a single time. The genes are TRBV7-9 and TRBJ2-3, with 12 bases identical to TRBD2. Germline V gene data show CDR1 as SEHNR and CDR2 as FQNEAQ (reference sequence). Trimming cost V 3 bases and J 2 bases; bases outside gene matches: 6. The CDR3 covers 17 residues. CDR3 sequence reads: CASSFPRLAGATDTQYF. In DNA form, the CDR3 reads TGTGCCAGCAGCTTCCCTCGACTAGCGGGGGCCACAGATACGCAGTATTTT. Filled out from reference TRBV7-9 and TRBJ2-3, the complete variable domain reads DTGVSQNPRHKITKRGQNVTFRCDPISEHNRLYWYRQTLGQGPEFLTYFQNEAQLEKSRLLSDRFSAERPKGSFSTLEIQRTEQGDSAMYLCASSFPRLAGATDTQYFGPGTRLTVL.

In regard to this clonotype: In this CDR3 the conserved last residue, phenylalanine or tryptophan, is missing, so a read error is likely. The chain is built from TRBV29-1 and TRBJ1-1, with D maybe TRBD1 (6 bases). V shed 0 bases and J shed 0 bases, with 8 bases lying between them. The CDR3 consists of 14 residues. Germline V lookup: CDR1 SQVTM, CDR2 ANQGSEA. The CDR3: CSVEEYRVNTEAFL. The DNA for the CDR3 is TGCAGCGTTGAAGAGTACAGGGTGAACACTGAAGCTTTCCTT.

This chain uses TRBV27 with TRBJ2-5; no clear D. TRBJ2-7 matches the DNA end more closely, so the J call is doubtful. Germline CDR1 reads MNHEY; CDR2 reads SMNVEV (reference sequence). CDR3 length: 12 residues. Here the CDR3 DNA reads TGTGCCAGCAGTTCGGGCGGCCACGAGCAGTACTTC. Translation gives CASSSGGHEQYF.

The sample holds a few counts of this clonotype. This chain uses TRBV29-1 with TRBJ1-5; D gene uncertain. CDR3 length equals 15 residues. V lost 6 bases, J lost 0 bases, and 15 bases lay in between. Germline assignment: CDR1 SQVTM and CDR2 ANQGSEA. This CDR3 is CSVRSDGYSNQPQHF. The CDR3, as DNA: TGCAGCGTCAGATCGGACGGCTATAGCAATCAGCCCCAGCATTTT.

The chain joins TRBV7-2 to TRBJ2-7, with 10 nucleotides matching TRBD2. This CDR3 comprises 17 residues. The trim removed 0 bases at V and 2 bases at J, leaving 7 bases unmatched. Looked up from germline, CDR1 is SGHTA and CDR2 is FQGNSA. CDR3 in DNA: TGTGCCAGCAGCTTAGCCCCTGGACTAGCGGACCCCTACGAGCAGTACTTC. Its translation is CASSLAPGLADPYEQYF.

This clonotype was detected only once. V gene TRBV27 combines with J gene TRBJ1-1, with D possibly TRBD1 on 5 matching bases. Looked up from germline, CDR1 is MNHEY and CDR2 is SMNVEV (reference sequence). CDR3 length: 13 residues. V was shortened by 6 bases and J by 2 bases, with 10 bases between the two germline ends. The CDR3 is CASRARDNTEAFF. DNA of the CDR3: TGTGCCAGCAGGGCTCGGGACAACACTGAAGCTTTCTTT.

The rearrangement uses TRBV4-1 and TRBJ2-7; D remains unclear. Germline CDR1 MGHRA, CDR2 YSYEKL. The CDR3 length is 15 residues. Trimming took 1 base from V and 0 from J, leaving 10 bases between them. CDR3 coding DNA: TGCGCCAGCAGCCAAGCCGACGGTGGCTCCTACGAGCAGTACTTC. This translates into CASSQADGGSYEQYF.

V usage is TRBV4-1 and J usage is TRBJ1-4; 10 nucleotides agree with TRBD1. This CDR3 region has 18 residues. Trimming at V came to 2 bases and at J to 6 bases, leaving 12 bases not matched to a gene. From germline, CDR1 is MGHRA and CDR2 YSYEKL. Written as DNA, the CDR3 is TGCGCCAGCAGCCAAAATGGTCCTTCGGACAGGGGGTATGAAAAACTGTTTTTT. Translating it yields CASSQNGPSDRGYEKLFF.

J is TRBJ1-2 and V is TRBV29-1, with D possibly being TRBD1 (5 bases). Germline V gene lookup returns CDR1 SQVTM and CDR2 ANQGSEA. This CDR3 comprises 13 residues. Trimming pared 4 bases from V and 3 bases from J, leaving 12 bases between. CDR3 DNA sequence: TGCAGCGTTGTTGAAGGAGGGGACTATGGCTACACCTTC. Residues: CSVVEGGDYGYTF.

This clonotype has a handful of counts. The chain carries TRBV10-2 and TRBJ2-1; D is perhaps TRBD2 (5 bases). The CDR3 is 15 amino acids. Trimming stripped 2 bases from V and 2 bases from J, with 10 bases between. The germline V gene has CDR1 WSHSY and CDR2 SAAADI. The CDR3 reads CASSEGEFPYNEQFF. The CDR3, as DNA: TGCGCCAGCAGTGAGGGGGAGTTCCCCTACAATGAGCAGTTCTTC.

The V call is TRBV12-3 or TRBV12-4, the J call TRBJ2-3; the match to TRBD2 covers 7 bases. Germline trimming cut 4 bases from V and 7 bases from J; bases unmatched to any gene: 2. This CDR3 is 12 amino acids long. CDR3 residues: CASSSLANTQYF. CDR3 sequence (DNA): TGTGCCAGCAGTTCACTAGCGAATACGCAGTATTTT.

This chain joins TRBV6-5 and TRBJ2-7; the D gene is possibly TRBD2 (5 bases). The CDR3 extends over 13 amino acids. Trimming took off 11 bases at V and 0 bases at J, with 14 bases between the two ends. The germline CDR1 and CDR2 sequences are MNHEY and SVGAGI. CDR3 sequence reads: CAAAERHSYEQYF. CDR3 coding DNA: TGTGCCGCCGCCGAGCGGCACTCCTACGAGCAGTACTTC.

J is TRBJ2-3 and V is TRBV7-2; D remains ambiguous. Germline assignment: CDR1 SGHTA and CDR2 FQGNSA. The CDR3 consists of 13 residues. With 5 bases removed from V and 0 bases from J, the gap between germline ends came to 6 bases. The CDR3 DNA follows: TGTGCCAGCAGCCCCTACAGCACAGATACGCAGTATTTT. Translating gives CASSPYSTDTQYF.

This chain uses TRBV5-1 with TRBJ1-1; D is possibly TRBD1 (6 bases). Germline values: CDR1 SGHRS, CDR2 YFSETQ. CDR3 length: 14 residues. V gave up 0 bases and J gave up 12 bases, with 18 bases separating them. CDR3 region: CASSLAGQGSKTFF. DNA of the CDR3: TGCGCCAGCAGCTTGGCCGGGCAGGGGAGCAAAACTTTCTTT.